The clone carrying this TCR beta chain was seen repeatedly, ten times or more. Its target is not known. The CDR3 is made up of 15 amino acids. In germline, CDR1 is MDHEN, CDR2 SYDVKM. The V end lost 4 bases, the J end lost 9 bases, and 19 bases lay between the germline ends. The data originate from a study of T cell repertoires in cytomegalovirus infection. Findings of the study overall: Totalled public TCR beta family frequency picked out people who carried CMV plus the relevant HLA.

Each CDR3 protein gets one entry after TCRdb re-called the reads with MiXCR. Here the sample spans 200,000 to 300,000 distinct CDR3 sequences, roughly 9% being singletons. The sequence was obtained from a human donor in good health (CMV status not recorded). Some clones in this sample may be carry-over from other donors' samples. The sequenced sample was PBMCs. The chain links TRBV28 to TRBJ1-5, with TRBD1 as a possible D gene (5 bases). For the CDR3, the DNA is TGTGCCAGCAGTTCAACGGGACGGCCGTCGGGGCCCCAGCATTTT. Its protein is CASSSTGRPSGPQHF.